This note documents a single T cell receptor beta chain sequence. Researchers report immunoSEQ v3.0 was run at survey level. Some clones are missing from TCRdb's copy, which holds only in-frame ones; the method was immunoSEQ multiplex PCR. Among some 31,000 clones, roughly three quarters were seen once, and the ten largest hold around 8%. This sample was included in a study of long-term antiretroviral therapy in people with HIV. Germline V lookup: CDR1 SGHNT, CDR2 YYREEE (reference sequence). The CDR3 is 13 residues long. Between the trimmed V and J ends, which lost 0 bases and 3 bases, there was a span of 4 bases.

The chain is built from TRBV5-4 and TRBJ2-1, with no clear D. Sequenced material: unsorted PBMCs, taken 3.1 years after starting antiretroviral therapy. The TCR was taken from a woman aged 45-65 years with HIV. The CDR3 region is CASSLDSYNEQFF. In nucleotides, the CDR3 is TGTGCCAGCAGCTTGGACAGCTACAATGAGCAGTTCTTC. Looking up the rest from reference TRBV5-4 and TRBJ2-1 gives the full variable domain: ETGVTQSPTHLIKTRGQQVTLRCSSQSGHNTVSWYQQALGQGPQFIFQYYREEENGRGNFPPRFSGLQFPNYSSELNVNALELDDSALYLCASSLDSYNEQFFGPGTRLTVL.